Below are 18 T cell receptor beta chains sequenced from a single sample in a study of regulatory T cells in long-lasting Graves disease. Time point meaning: persistent/refractory GD, antithyroid drugs over 5 years with positive TRAb. Scientists built the TCR library using RNA that was extracted from PBMCs. Building the TCR beta libraries relied on iRepertoire HTBI primers, and CDR3 regions underwent Arm-PCR. Via MiXCR, TCRdb re-called the multiplex PCR reads, giving one row per CDR3 protein. Of about 290,000 distinct CDR3 sequences listed, 20% to 25% were seen once; the top ten hold roughly three fifths. The sample consisted of peripheral blood mononuclear cells (PBMCs), taken when the disease was refractory, from a patient treated with antithyroid drugs. The receptors were sampled from a female donor with Graves disease.

This clonotype showed up many times. The rearrangement uses TRBV28 and TRBJ2-7, with D possibly being TRBD1 (5 bases). This CDR3 spans 15 amino acids. Trimming cost V 3 bases and J 4 bases, with 16 bases left between them. Germline V lookup: CDR1 MDHEN, CDR2 SYDVKM. The CDR3 reads CASSFRTPTIYEQYF. The CDR3 DNA follows: TGTGCCAGCAGTTTCCGGACACCCACAATTTACGAGCAGTACTTC.

This chain connects TRBV30 to TRBJ2-2, with 7 bases identical to TRBD1. J gave up 1 base and V 3 bases, and 2 bases lay outside the gene matches. The CDR3 spans 14 residues. Germline V lookup: CDR1 GTSNPN, CDR2 SVGIG (reference sequence). The CDR3 DNA is TGTGCCTGGAGAAGACAGGGGAACACCGGGGAGCTGTTTTTT. Protein sequence: CAWRRQGNTGELFF.

In its sample, this clonotype was seen a few times. Given the absence of the conserved phenylalanine or tryptophan at the CDR3 end, a read error is likely. The V gene is TRBV5-6, the J gene TRBJ1-5; 12 bases line up with TRBD1. Per germline, CDR1 SGHDT and CDR2 YYEEEE. The CDR3 covers 16 residues. The trim removed 3 bases at V and 3 bases at J, leaving 4 bases unmatched. The DNA for the CDR3 is TGTGCCAGCAGCTACGGGACAGGGGGCTTCAATCAGCCCCAGCATTTG. Translation gives CASSYGTGGFNQPQHL.

A few counts support this clonotype. The chain employs TRBV28 and TRBJ2-3, with D possibly TRBD2 on 6 matching bases. CDR3 size: 16 residues. The germline V and J ends were trimmed by 5 bases and 0 bases, with 15 bases remaining between them. Germline CDR1 MDHEN, CDR2 SYDVKM. The CDR3 DNA is TGTGCCAGCAGTCTGGATAGCGGAACTAGCACAGATACGCAGTATTTT. This sequence encodes CASSLDSGTSTDTQYF.

The rearrangement uses TRBV7-3 and TRBJ2-1, with D tentatively TRBD2 (5 bases). Per germline, CDR1 SGHTA and CDR2 FQGTGA. V lost 4 bases and J lost 7, with 8 bases in between. CDR3 size: 12 residues. Here the CDR3 reads CASSYRGNEQFF. CDR3 nucleotide sequence: TGTGCCAGCAGCTATCGAGGGAATGAGCAGTTCTTC.

This clonotype was observed at least ten times. The rearrangement uses TRBV28 and TRBJ2-7; 12 positions agree with TRBD2. Trimming removed 5 bases from V and 3 bases from J; junction bases left unmatched: 5. Germline V gene data show CDR1 as MDHEN and CDR2 as SYDVKM. This CDR3 region has 15 residues. The CDR3 region has the DNA TGTGCCAGCAGTCCTGGACTAGCGGGGTACTACGAGCAGTACTTC. Translated, it gives CASSPGLAGYYEQYF.

This clonotype was recorded many times. This CDR3 is CSGSGTGDIQYF. The DNA for the CDR3 is TGCAGCGGTTCGGGAACAGGGGACATTCAGTACTTC. This chain uses TRBV20-1 with TRBJ2-4; 7 bases match TRBD1. The CDR3 consists of 12 residues. Germline loops: CDR1 DFQATT, CDR2 SNEGSKA (reference sequence).

The table lists this clonotype with many counts. The chain joins TRBV27 to TRBJ1-2; a possible D gene is TRBD1 (5 bases). CDR1 is MNHEY and CDR2 is SMNVEV in the germline V gene (reference sequence). V was shortened by 2 bases and J by 7 bases, with 14 bases between the two germline ends. This CDR3 is built from 14 residues. The CDR3: CASSLTGTQPGYTF. The CDR3 coding sequence is TGTGCCAGCAGTTTAACGGGGACTCAGCCTGGCTACACCTTC.

The rearrangement joins TRBV7-3 to TRBJ2-1; unclear D gene. The V gene's germline CDR1 is SGHTA and CDR2 FQGTGA. The CDR3 extends over 13 amino acids. V lost 5 bases, J lost 5 bases, and 10 bases lay in between. CDR3 region: CASSLEPNNEQFF. The CDR3 DNA reads TGTGCCAGCAGCCTCGAACCCAACAATGAGCAGTTCTTC. The full variable domain, completed using reference TRBV7-3 and TRBJ2-1, is GAGVSQTPSNKVTEKGKYVELRCDPISGHTALYWYRQSLGQGPEFLIYFQGTGAADDSGLPNDRFFAVRPEGSVSTLKIQRTERGDSAVYLCASSLEPNNEQFFGPGTRLTVL.

The CDR3 bases are TGTGCCAGCAGTTTTCGGCAGTACAATGAGCAGTTCTTC. This codes for CASSFRQYNEQFF. The J gene is TRBJ2-1, the V gene TRBV12-3 or TRBV12-4; D is undetermined. CDR3 size: 13 residues. V lost 3 bases to trimming and J lost 4 bases, with 7 bases between them.

This clonotype was seen repeatedly, ten times or more. The J gene is TRBJ2-2, the V gene TRBV2; D is possibly TRBD2 (5 bases). CDR3 length: 13 amino acids. Per germline, CDR1 SNHLY and CDR2 FYNNEI. V was pared by 6 bases and J by 4 bases, with 9 bases between. Here the CDR3 DNA reads TGTGCCAGCAGCCCGGGAAGCACCGGGGAGCTGTTTTTT. This encodes CASSPGSTGELFF.

This clonotype has more than one count but fewer than ten. This chain uses TRBV12-3 or TRBV12-4 with TRBJ2-7; possibly TRBD1 or TRBD2 for D (7 bases each). V gave up 6 bases and J gave up 5 bases, with 11 bases separating them. This CDR3 region has 12 residues. The CDR3 protein is CASSQGGHEQYF. The CDR3 coding sequence is TGTGCCAGCAGCCAGGGGGGGCACGAGCAGTACTTC.

This clonotype was seen many times. This chain uses TRBV2 with TRBJ2-1; TRBD2 matches at 8 bases. Germline trimming cut 2 bases from V and 4 bases from J; bases unmatched to any gene: 7. The CDR3 loop spans 16 amino acids. Germline-derived CDR1 and CDR2 are SNHLY and FYNNEI. The chain's CDR3 is CASSEWLAGLYNEQFF. CDR3 nucleotides: TGTGCCAGCAGTGAATGGCTAGCGGGTTTGTACAATGAGCAGTTCTTC.

This clonotype has ten or more counts. The V gene is TRBV6-1, the J gene TRBJ1-2; TRBD1 matches 7 bases. V was pared by 3 bases and J by 0 bases, with 7 bases of the junction left unmatched. CDR3 length equals 16 residues. Germline CDR1 and CDR2: MNHNS and SASEGT. The CDR3 is CASSEGQMVPNYGYTF. The CDR3 nucleotides are TGTGCCAGCAGTGAGGGACAGATGGTGCCTAACTATGGCTACACCTTC.

There are many counts of this clonotype. The chain links TRBV7-2 to TRBJ2-7; 8 nucleotides agree with TRBD2. V shed 2 bases and J 3 bases; nucleotides not matched to a gene: 6. The CDR3 length is 15 residues. CDR1 and CDR2 from the germline V gene are SGHTA and FQGNSA. The CDR3 spells CASSLSSLADYEQYF. As DNA, the CDR3 is TGTGCCAGCAGCTTATCTTCACTAGCGGACTACGAGCAGTACTTC.

This clonotype was counted between two and nine times. Since a much larger clone is just one base distant, this may be a read error. The rearrangement uses TRBV20-1 and TRBJ1-2; D unclear. With 0 bases removed from V and 4 bases from J, the gap between germline ends came to 15 bases. Germline V gene sequence: CDR1 DFQATT, CDR2 SNEGSKA (reference sequence). The length of the CDR3 is 15 residues. CDR3 sequence (DNA): TGCAGTGCTAGAGATAGACGCCAAATTAGCTATGGCTACACCTTC. Encoded protein: CSARDRRQISYGYTF.

The V and J genes are TRBV5-6 and TRBJ2-2, with 9 bases fitting TRBD1. The J segment lost 4 bases and the V segment lost 2 bases, leaving 6 bases of the junction unmatched. The CDR3 has 16 residues. Germline V CDR1 and CDR2: SGHDT, YYEEEE. The DNA for the CDR3 is TGTGCCAGCAGCTTAACCGGGACAGGGTTCACCGGGGAGCTGTTTTTT. This translates into CASSLTGTGFTGELFF. The complete variable domain, with remaining parts taken from reference TRBV5-6 and TRBJ2-2, reads DAGVTQSPTHLIKTRGQQVTLRCSPKSGHDTVSWYQQALGQGPQFIFQYYEEEERQRGNFPDRFSGHQFPNYSSELNVNALLLGDSALYLCASSLTGTGFTGELFFGEGSRLTVL.

The chain joins TRBV4-1 to TRBJ2-7; D might be TRBD1 (6 bases). Trimming removed 1 base from V and 4 bases from J, with 14 bases in between. Germline CDR1 MGHRA, CDR2 YSYEKL. The CDR3 consists of 15 residues. The CDR3 spells CASSQVGAGAYEQYF. The DNA of the CDR3 is TGCGCCAGCAGCCAAGTCGGGGCAGGGGCGTACGAGCAGTACTTC.